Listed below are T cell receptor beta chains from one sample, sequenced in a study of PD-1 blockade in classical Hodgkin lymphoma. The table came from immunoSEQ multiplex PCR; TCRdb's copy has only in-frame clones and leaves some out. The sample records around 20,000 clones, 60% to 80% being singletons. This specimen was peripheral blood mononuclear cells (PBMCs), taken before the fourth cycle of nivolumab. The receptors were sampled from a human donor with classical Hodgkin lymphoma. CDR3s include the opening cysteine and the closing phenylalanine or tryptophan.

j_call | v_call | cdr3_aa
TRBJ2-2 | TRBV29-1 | CSVQNTGELFF
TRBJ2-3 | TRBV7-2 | CASRNSGGPSDTQYF
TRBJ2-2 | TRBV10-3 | CAISPVTNTGELFF
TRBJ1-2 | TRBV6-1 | CASSALRTGNDYTF
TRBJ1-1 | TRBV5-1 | CASSLYGTEAFF
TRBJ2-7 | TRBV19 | CASSIRQGGLNEQYF
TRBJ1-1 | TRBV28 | CASSSKPRGRGAFF
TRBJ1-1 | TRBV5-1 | CASSPGTGADTEAFF
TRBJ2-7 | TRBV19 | CATKPGSAPYEQYF
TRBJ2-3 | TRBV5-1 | CASSSTSGTDTQYF
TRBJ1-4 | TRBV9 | CASSTRGVSNEKLFF
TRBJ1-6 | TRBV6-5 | CASSYNLGGSSPLHF
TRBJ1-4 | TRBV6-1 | CASSESRWSSEKLFF
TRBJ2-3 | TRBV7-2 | CASSPQGSTDTQYF
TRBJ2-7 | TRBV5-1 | CASSLGAGAYEQYF
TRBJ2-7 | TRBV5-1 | CASSQGTSGSSYEQYF
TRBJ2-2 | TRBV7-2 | CASSPVAGANTGELFF
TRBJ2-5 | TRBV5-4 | CASSFAEETQYF
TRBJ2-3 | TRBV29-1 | CSVAPGDTADTQYF
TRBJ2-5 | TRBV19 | CASSQQTTIRETQYF
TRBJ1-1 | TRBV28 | CASSLTGGWMNTEAFF
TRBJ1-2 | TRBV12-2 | CASRLVYGYTF
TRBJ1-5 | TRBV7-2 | CASSLVGTGVDQPQHF
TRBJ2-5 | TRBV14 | CASSQALGPQETQYF
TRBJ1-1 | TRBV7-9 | CASSAQDGNTEAFF
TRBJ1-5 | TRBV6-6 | CASSPRRGNQPQHF
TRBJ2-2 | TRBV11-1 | CASSPGTGSGGELFF
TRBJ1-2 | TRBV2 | CASSSVREGIYGYTF
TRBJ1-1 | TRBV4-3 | CASSQSRWANTEAFF
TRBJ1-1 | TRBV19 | CASSIGSGRITEAFF
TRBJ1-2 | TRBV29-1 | CSTRAGYGYTF
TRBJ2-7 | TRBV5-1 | CASSLATGGREQYF
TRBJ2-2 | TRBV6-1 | CASRAGLALTGELFF
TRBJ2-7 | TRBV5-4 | CASSAAAGSPYEQYF
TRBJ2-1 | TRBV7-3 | CASSQGTFLGEQFF
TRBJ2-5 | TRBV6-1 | CASRPGTFQETQYF
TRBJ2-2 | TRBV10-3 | CAIAGANTGELFF
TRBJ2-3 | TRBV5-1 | CASSLTGNRPTDTQYF
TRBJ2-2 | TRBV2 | CASKGQLNTGELFF
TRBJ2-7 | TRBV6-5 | CASSYAAGASEQYF
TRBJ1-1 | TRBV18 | CASSRDSLNTEAFF
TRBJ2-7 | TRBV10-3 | CATSGSPYEQYF
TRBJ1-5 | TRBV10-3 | CAISESDRGSNQPQHF
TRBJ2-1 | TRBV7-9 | CASSLRTGGNEQFF
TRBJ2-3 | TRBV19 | CASSPPAVRLTDTQYF
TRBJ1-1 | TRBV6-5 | CASKQAGTEAFF
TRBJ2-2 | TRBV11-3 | CASSFVGNTGELFF
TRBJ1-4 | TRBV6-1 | CASSRPAATNEKLFF
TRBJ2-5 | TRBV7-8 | CASSFGPRETQYF
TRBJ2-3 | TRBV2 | CASSELQGPTDTQYF
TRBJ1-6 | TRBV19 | CASSILGQGNSPLHF
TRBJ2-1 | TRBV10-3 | CAISENLNEQFF
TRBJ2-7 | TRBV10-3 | CAINLRLVPPGEQYF
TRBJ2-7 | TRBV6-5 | CASSRTSYEQYF
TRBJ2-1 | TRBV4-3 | CASSQSSRGRGSYNEQFF
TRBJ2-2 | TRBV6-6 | CASSRFMVTGELFF
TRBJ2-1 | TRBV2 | CASSPGLHNEQFF
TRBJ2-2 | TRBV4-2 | CASSQDRASRAGELFF
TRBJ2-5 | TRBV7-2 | CASSLDEETQYF
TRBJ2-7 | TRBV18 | CASSPSLRNIYEQYF